This T cell receptor beta chain was captured by sequencing in a study of PD-L1 blockade in urothelial cancer. As for the study in general: Chemotherapy regimens numbering 0 to 3 had been given to patients.

As for time point: peripheral blood 6 weeks after treatment start. Clones were sequenced by immunoSEQ multiplex PCR, and TCRdb holds only the in-frame ones, with some missing. Of about 36,000 clones listed, approximately 88% are singletons. The germline V and J ends were trimmed by 3 bases and 3 bases, with 21 bases remaining between them. The CDR3 has 17 amino acids. CDR1 LNHNV and CDR2 YYDKDF come from the germline V gene (reference sequence). This sequence was found in a man aged 35 to 55 with urothelial cancer. The J gene is TRBJ2-7, the V gene TRBV15; the D gene is possibly TRBD1 (5 bases). Source: PBMCs, taken around atezolizumab (anti-PD-L1) treatment. CDR3 sequence (DNA): TGTGCCACCAGCAGGATGAGTGGGGCCAGCTTGGGCTACGAGCAGTACTTC. This codes for CATSRMSGASLGYEQYF.